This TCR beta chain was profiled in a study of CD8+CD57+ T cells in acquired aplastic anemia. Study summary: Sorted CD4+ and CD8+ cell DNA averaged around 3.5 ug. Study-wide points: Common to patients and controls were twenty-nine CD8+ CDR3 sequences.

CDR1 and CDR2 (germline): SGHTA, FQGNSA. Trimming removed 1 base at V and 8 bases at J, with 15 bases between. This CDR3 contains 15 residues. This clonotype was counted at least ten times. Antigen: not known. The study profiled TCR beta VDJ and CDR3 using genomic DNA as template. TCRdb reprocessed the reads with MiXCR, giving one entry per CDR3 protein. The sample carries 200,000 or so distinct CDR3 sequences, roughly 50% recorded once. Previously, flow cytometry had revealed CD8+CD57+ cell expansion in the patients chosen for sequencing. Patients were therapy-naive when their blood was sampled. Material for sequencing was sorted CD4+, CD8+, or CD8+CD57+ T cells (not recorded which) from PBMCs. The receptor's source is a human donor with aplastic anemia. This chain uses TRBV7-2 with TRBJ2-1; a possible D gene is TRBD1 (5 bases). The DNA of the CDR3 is TGTGCCAGCAGCTTAGGCATAGGGGTTGCCGATGAGCAGTTCTTC. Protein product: CASSLGIGVADEQFF. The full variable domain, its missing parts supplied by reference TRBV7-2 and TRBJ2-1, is GAGVSQSPSNKVTEKGKDVELRCDPISGHTALYWYRQSLGQGLEFLIYFQGNSAPDKSGLPSDRFSAERTGGSVSTLTIQRTQQEDSAVYLCASSLGIGVADEQFFGPGTRLTVL.